This T cell receptor (beta chain) was identified in a study of CD8 T cells in Susac syndrome (dated 2019 in TCRdb). About the full investigation: Among the Susac syndrome patients who were sequenced, clinically active disease was present in more than 5 and clinical remission was observed in eight. Susac syndrome patients were therapy-naive, on corticosteroids (some also receiving IVIg), or on IVIg alone at blood withdrawal. Repertoire sequencing was used to test whether CD8+ T cell activation and differentiation in Susac syndrome was antigen driven.

RNA was extracted with the RNeasy kit and 0.5 to 1 ug was reverse transcribed using random hexamers. The immunoSEQ multiplex PCR assay, which covers 54 Vbeta and 13 Jbeta segments, was used to amplify TCR beta CDR3 regions. PCR amplification bias was corrected by using a synthetic template baseline for primer optimization and computational correction. The original pipeline was this. Only productive sequences were kept, with reads annotated to V, D and J genes according to IMGT and analyzed in immunoSEQ Analyzer. Clonality was calculated as one minus the Shannon entropy normalized by log2 of the number of productive unique sequences. Public and private clones were assessed among the 100 most prevalent clones of each patient and control. Clones were defined as Susac-specific when absent from the healthy and MS cohorts, from over a thousand published viral clones and from other ImmuneACCESS disease sequences. TCRdb reran the public reads through fastp at Q25 and MiXCR, keeping productive beta chains. Rows are combined by CDR3 protein, so each entry shows the most common genes and DNA. None of the V and J calls come from the authors' own analysis; TCRdb made them. The sample yields under 95,000 distinct CDR3 sequences; roughly 94% were counted once. Of the sample, approximately 0.3% is held by the ten largest clones.

V ends up 7 bases short and J 9 bases short, with an unmatched junction base count of 7. Including cysteine and phenylalanine, the CDR3 has 14 amino acids. The only DNA kept is the CDR3, 42 bases in frame from the first base. CDR1 is given as MNHEY and CDR2 as SVGAGI, both from the germline V gene. What the authors observed across the whole study: In the CD4+ T cell repertoire of Susac syndrome patients, clonal expansion was not detected. The study acknowledged that relatively few individuals were included in the TCR sequencing and HLA analysis.

On this clonotype: Its antigen is currently not known. No much larger clone is present one base from it, and per-base qualities are unavailable.

Peripheral blood CD8+ and CD4+ T cells from healthy donors, Susac syndrome patients and multiple sclerosis patients were profiled using high-throughput TCR beta sequencing. Recently defined diagnostic criteria for definite or probable disease were met by the Susac syndrome patients. Bulk CD8+ and CD4+ T cells were purified magnetically by negative isolation, whereas CD8+ TEMRA cells were enriched by FACS. Blood was collected in EDTA tubes and processed within 24 hours, with PBMCs isolated through density gradient centrifugation. PBMCs intended for TCR sequencing were cryopreserved in liquid nitrogen and were subsequently thawed in a 37 degrees C water bath. Purity of sorted or isolated CD4+, CD8+ and CD8+ TEMRA cells was at least 90%.

This receptor was obtained from a human donor with Susac syndrome. The material sequenced was CD4+ T cells from PBMCs. This sequence uses TRBV6-5 and TRBJ1-6; TRBD1 aligns with 9 central bases. At the DNA level, the sequence is TGTGCCAGCACCCCGGGACAGGGAATTTCACCCCTCCACTTT. The resulting protein is CASTPGQGISPLHF.